The following is a T cell receptor beta chain sequence with its context. Amplified TCR beta CDR3 regions derived from RNA transcripts. The HTBI primer set served for first-round RT-PCR of the TCR CDR3. One entry per CDR3 protein results from TCRdb running MiXCR on the multiplex PCR reads. Among 500,000 to 600,000 distinct CDR3 sequences listed, 15% to 20% were seen once. Germline assignment: CDR1 SGHRS and CDR2 YFSETQ. This CDR3 comprises 15 residues. Trimming removed 3 bases from V and 2 bases from J, with 14 bases in between. This sample was taken from a study of T cells in Graves' hyperthyroidism and ophthalmopathy.

The source material was blood. The chain employs TRBV5-1 and TRBJ1-2, with a weak D call TRBD1 (5 bases). The TCR originated in a man aged 35 to 55 with Graves' ophthalmopathy. The CDR3 spells CASSYGFGDNYGYTF. As DNA, the CDR3 is TGCGCCAGCAGCTATGGTTTCGGGGACAACTATGGCTACACCTTC.